These 11 T cell receptor beta chains originate from one sample sequenced in a study of PD-1 blockade in classical Hodgkin lymphoma. Profiled with immunoSEQ multiplex PCR; TCRdb holds only in-frame clones, not every one. The profile covers about 15,000 clones, with just under 85% appearing a single time and 1% taken by the ten largest. Every patient experienced relapse after autologous stem cell transplantation, and brentuximab vedotin exposure varied. Isolation of CD4+ T cells from thawed PBMCs was performed by magnetic negative selection. This specimen was CD4+ T cells from blood, taken at baseline. The receptors were sampled from a human donor with classical Hodgkin lymphoma.

The rearrangement uses TRBV7-2 and TRBJ1-2; 7 positions agree with TRBD1. V dropped 4 bases and J dropped 2; count of bases not matched to a gene: 4. CDR1 SGHTA and CDR2 FQGNSA come from the germline V gene. The CDR3 totals 14 residues. The CDR3, as DNA: TGTGCCAGCAGCTCCCCGACAGGGAACTATGGCTACACCTTC. This codes for CASSSPTGNYGYTF.

The J gene is TRBJ2-3, the V gene TRBV7-3; possible D gene TRBD2, 5 bases. The germline V gene has CDR1 SGHTA and CDR2 FQGTGA. The CDR3 spans 14 residues. Trimming cost V 8 bases and J 2 bases, with 14 bases left between them. CDR3 bases: TGTGCCAGCCGTCTACTAGTTAACACAGATACGCAGTATTTT. Its translation is CASRLLVNTDTQYF.

CDR3 amino acids: CASSLMTGETQYF. The DNA for the CDR3 is TGTGCCAGCAGCTTAATGACAGGAGAGACCCAGTACTTC. V is TRBV7-3 and J is TRBJ2-5; weak D call: TRBD1 (6 bases). Trimming shortened V by 1 base and J by 4 bases, and 7 bases separated the two germline ends. The CDR3 spans 13 residues. The germline V gene encodes CDR1 SGHTA and CDR2 FQGTGA. Using reference TRBV7-3 and TRBJ2-5 for the parts outside the CDR3, the full variable domain is GAGVSQTPSNKVTEKGKYVELRCDPISGHTALYWYRQSLGQGPEFLIYFQGTGAADDSGLPNDRFFAVRPEGSVSTLKIQRTERGDSAVYLCASSLMTGETQYFGPGTRLLVL.

The chain combines TRBV6-6 with TRBJ2-2; D is perhaps TRBD1 or TRBD2 (5 bases each). V was trimmed by 6 bases and J by 10 bases, leaving 21 bases between them. The germline CDR1 and CDR2 sequences are MNHNY and SVGAGI (reference sequence). This CDR3 comprises 15 residues. Here the CDR3 reads CASSPWDVKGAELFF. In nucleotides, the CDR3 is TGTGCCAGCAGCCCCTGGGACGTAAAAGGAGCGGAGCTGTTTTTT.

The chain links TRBV19 to TRBJ2-2; a weak D match, TRBD1 (5 bases). CDR1 is LNHDA, CDR2 SQIVND, per germline (reference sequence). V was shortened by 3 bases and J by 0 bases, with 11 bases between the two germline ends. This CDR3 has 16 residues. The CDR3: CASSMAAGTNTGELFF. The CDR3 DNA is TGTGCCAGTAGTATGGCGGCAGGGACGAACACCGGGGAGCTGTTTTTT.

The V and J genes are TRBV5-1 and TRBJ2-7; 10 nucleotides align to TRBD2. The CDR3 loop spans 15 amino acids. Trimming removed 2 bases from V and 4 bases from J; junction bases left unmatched: 6. Per germline, CDR1 SGHRS and CDR2 YFSETQ. The CDR3 DNA reads TGCGCCAGCAGCTTCTCTAGCGGGGGTTCTTACGAGCAGTACTTC. Translation: CASSFSSGGSYEQYF.

The chain has TRBV6-5 and TRBJ2-7, with no clear D. The CDR3 sequence is 14 residues long. The V and J ends lost 0 bases and 6 bases respectively, with 12 bases between them. The V gene's germline CDR1 is MNHEY and CDR2 SVGAGI. The CDR3 DNA follows: TGTGCCAGCAGTTACTCGACGCAGGTCCGCGAGCAGTACTTC. Translation: CASSYSTQVREQYF.

In this sample, this clone turned up once. This chain joins TRBV9 and TRBJ2-2; 9 bases line up with TRBD1. V trimming: 4 bases; J trimming: 2 bases; junction bases outside the gene matches: 3. CDR1 SGDLS and CDR2 YYNGEE come from the germline V gene. The CDR3 is 15 amino acids. This CDR3 is CASSRTGDNTGELFF. The CDR3 nucleotides are TGTGCCAGCAGCCGGACAGGGGACAACACCGGGGAGCTGTTTTTT. The full variable domain, completed using reference TRBV9 and TRBJ2-2, is DSGVTQTPKHLITATGQRVTLRCSPRSGDLSVYWYQQSLDQGLQFLIQYYNGEERAKGNILERFSAQQFPDLHSELNLSSLELGDSALYFCASSRTGDNTGELFFGEGSRLTVL.

This clone was detected a few times. The chain has TRBV2 and TRBJ1-5; 9 positions match TRBD1. Germline-derived CDR1 and CDR2 are SNHLY and FYNNEI. The trim removed 4 bases at V and 6 bases at J, leaving 7 bases unmatched. CDR3 length equals 15 residues. This chain's CDR3 is CASSVEGQGRQPQHF. The CDR3 nucleotides read TGTGCCAGCAGTGTTGAAGGACAGGGGCGTCAGCCCCAGCATTTT.

The chain carries TRBV10-2 and TRBJ2-5, with TRBD2 identical over 8 bases. The CDR3 length is 12 residues. The junction had 7 bases not matched to a gene; V was cut back by 8 bases and J by 8 bases. Germline assignment: CDR1 WSHSY and CDR2 SAAADI. The CDR3 region has the DNA TGCGCCAGCGCGGGGGGAATAAGTACCCAGTACTTC. Protein sequence: CASAGGISTQYF.

This clone was counted once. This chain connects TRBV7-9 to TRBJ2-1; 7 nucleotides align to TRBD2. Trimming at V came to 6 bases and at J to 7 bases, leaving 15 bases not matched to a gene. CDR1 is SEHNR, CDR2 FQNEAQ, per germline (reference sequence). The CDR3 runs 16 residues. The CDR3 loop is CASRTSNAGAKNEQFF. As DNA, the CDR3 is TGTGCCAGCAGGACTAGCAATGCGGGAGCAAAGAATGAGCAGTTCTTC.